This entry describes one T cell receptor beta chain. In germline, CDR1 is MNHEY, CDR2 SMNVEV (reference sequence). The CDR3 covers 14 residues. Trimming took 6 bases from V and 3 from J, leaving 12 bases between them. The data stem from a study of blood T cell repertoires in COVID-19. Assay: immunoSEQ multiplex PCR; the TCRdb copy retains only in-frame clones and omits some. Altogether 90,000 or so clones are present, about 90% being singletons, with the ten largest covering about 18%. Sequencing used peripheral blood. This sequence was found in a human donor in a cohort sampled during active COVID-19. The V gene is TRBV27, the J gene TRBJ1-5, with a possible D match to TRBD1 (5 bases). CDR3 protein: CASRPAGLNQPQHF. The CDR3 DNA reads TGTGCCAGCAGGCCCGCGGGGCTCAATCAGCCCCAGCATTTT.